A single sample is the source of the 20 T cell receptor beta chains below, sequenced in a study of Graves' ophthalmopathy and Graves' hyperthyroidism. RNA transcripts yielded amplified TCR beta CDR3 regions. After a first-round RT-PCR with HTBI primers, a second-round multiplex PCR was run. A single record per CDR3 protein comes from TCRdb applying MiXCR to the multiplex PCR reads. This sample yields some 1.1 million distinct CDR3 sequences, of which roughly 35% are seen a single time; around 10% belongs to the top ten. Sequencing was carried out using peripheral blood or thyroid tissue (not recorded which). Source of these receptors: an adult man with Graves' hyperthyroidism.

V and J are TRBV30 and TRBJ1-1, with D uncertain. CDR1 GTSNPN and CDR2 SVGIG come from the germline V gene (reference sequence). This CDR3 spans 11 amino acids. The V end lost 3 bases, the J end lost 0 bases, and 2 bases lay between the germline ends. The CDR3 loop reads CAWRVNTEAFF. The CDR3 DNA sequence: TGTGCCTGGAGAGTGAACACTGAAGCTTTCTTT.

This clonotype was observed a handful of times. V usage is TRBV6-5 and J usage is TRBJ1-1; the D is unclear. This CDR3 spans 13 amino acids. The ends were cut back, 3 bases at V and 1 base at J, with 6 bases in the middle. The germline V gene encodes CDR1 MNHEY and CDR2 SVGAGI. In DNA, the CDR3 is TGTGCCAGCAGTTATGACGAGAACACTGAAGCTTTCTTT. The encoded protein is CASSYDENTEAFF.

This clonotype occurred many times. V is TRBV29-1 and J is TRBJ1-5; D unclear. Deletions cut 4 bases from V and 3 bases from J, with 10 bases between. CDR1 and CDR2 (germline): SQVTM, ANQGSEA. The CDR3 consists of 13 residues. The CDR3 region has the DNA TGCAGCGTTGGAGGAGGGTTCAATCAGCCCCAGCATTTT. This gives the protein CSVGGGFNQPQHF.

The rearrangement joins TRBV5-6 to TRBJ1-2; D perhaps matches TRBD1 (6 bases). The CDR3 covers 14 residues. Trimming took 0 bases from V and 5 from J, leaving 11 bases between them. Germline V lookup: CDR1 SGHDT, CDR2 YYEEEE. The CDR3 spells CASSLDGGVYGYTF. CDR3 coding DNA: TGTGCCAGCAGCTTGGATGGGGGCGTTTATGGCTACACCTTC.

This clonotype was observed at least ten times. This chain joins TRBV2 and TRBJ1-6; D not resolved. V lost 1 base, J lost 0 bases, and 7 bases lay in between. This CDR3 contains 16 residues. Germline lookup yields CDR1 SNHLY and CDR2 FYNNEI. CDR3 residues: CASSEERSSYNSPLHF. The CDR3 bases are TGTGCCAGCAGTGAAGAACGGAGCTCCTATAATTCACCCCTCCACTTT. Full variable domain (outside the CDR3, taken from reference TRBV2 and TRBJ1-6): EPEVTQTPSHQVTQMGQEVILRCVPISNHLYFYWYRQILGQKVEFLVSFYNNEISEKSEIFDDQFSVERPDGSNFTLKIRSTKLEDSAMYFCASSEERSSYNSPLHFGNGTRLTVT.

This chain links TRBV10-3 with TRBJ2-5; D is possibly TRBD2 (6 bases). The ends were cut back, 4 bases at V and 7 bases at J, with 22 bases in the middle. Germline V lookup: CDR1 ENHRY, CDR2 SYGVKD. CDR3 length: 16 residues. CDR3 in amino acids: CAISASRDSYPGTQYF. CDR3 DNA sequence: TGTGCCATCAGTGCGAGCCGGGACTCCTACCCGGGGACCCAGTACTTC.

This chain joins TRBV9 and TRBJ1-4; weak D call: TRBD1 (5 bases). This CDR3 has 15 amino acids. V was shortened by 5 bases and J by 2 bases, with 13 bases between the two germline ends. Germline-derived CDR1 and CDR2 are SGDLS and YYNGEE. CDR3 nucleotides: TGTGCCAGCAGTAGTTGGGGGTACACTAATGAAAAACTGTTTTTT. Translation gives CASSSWGYTNEKLFF.

The chain uses TRBV19 and TRBJ2-7, with a possible D match to TRBD2 (6 bases). Trimming shortened V by 3 bases and J by 3 bases, and 12 bases separated the two germline ends. The CDR3 length is 14 residues. Germline V gene lookup returns CDR1 LNHDA and CDR2 SQIVND (reference sequence). The CDR3 region has the DNA TGTGCCAGTAGTATCAATTTCGGGGGCTACGAGCAGTACTTC. Its protein product is CASSINFGGYEQYF.

This clonotype was recorded at least ten times. The V and J genes are TRBV19 and TRBJ1-4; 8 nucleotides align to TRBD1. V shed 9 bases, J shed 7 bases, and the junction held 4 bases outside the gene matches. The germline gives CDR1 LNHDA, CDR2 SQIVND (reference sequence). This CDR3 is 12 amino acids long. In DNA, the CDR3 is TGTGCCAGCGGACAGGGTCGTGAAAAACTGTTTTTT. Amino acid sequence: CASGQGREKLFF. Variable domain in full (rest from reference TRBV19 and TRBJ1-4): DGGITQSPKYLFRKEGQNVTLSCEQNLNHDAMYWYRQDPGQGLRLIYYSQIVNDFQKGDIAEGYSVSREKKESFPLTVTSAQKNPTAFYLCASGQGREKLFFGSGTQLSVL.

V is TRBV7-6 and J is TRBJ2-3; D perhaps matches TRBD2 (6 bases). CDR1 is SGHVS and CDR2 is FNYEAQ in the germline V gene. V was pared by 1 base and J by 2 bases, with 10 bases between. The CDR3 covers 15 residues. The DNA for the CDR3 is TGTGCCAGCAGCTTAGGTGGCGGGGACACAGATACGCAGTATTTT. Translation gives CASSLGGGDTDTQYF.

This clonotype has ten or more counts. The chain uses TRBV29-1 and TRBJ1-2; TRBD1 matches at 8 bases. In germline, CDR1 is SQVTM, CDR2 ANQGSEA. The CDR3 loop spans 13 amino acids. V shed 6 bases and J 4 bases; nucleotides not matched to a gene: 7. The CDR3 sequence: CSVQDRVGYGYTF. CDR3 bases: TGCAGCGTCCAGGACAGGGTGGGCTATGGCTACACCTTC. The full variable domain, rest sourced from reference TRBV29-1 and TRBJ1-2, is SAVISQKPSRDICQRGTSLTIQCQVDSQVTMMFWYRQQPGQSLTLIATANQGSEATYESGFVIDKFPISRPNLTFSTLTVSNMSPEDSSIYLCSVQDRVGYGYTFGSGTRLTVV.

This clonotype showed up just a few times. The V gene is TRBV25-1, the J gene TRBJ2-7; TRBD2 is a possible D gene (5 bases). The CDR3 loop spans 15 amino acids. Germline V gene sequence: CDR1 MGHDK, CDR2 SYGVNS. Trimming removed 2 bases at V and 3 bases at J, with 14 bases between. The CDR3 coding sequence is TGTGCCAGCAGTGAAGAGGGCAGTCGTCGCTACGAGCAGTACTTC. Its translation is CASSEEGSRRYEQYF.

Many counts were recorded for this clonotype. V usage is TRBV9 and J usage is TRBJ1-5; D is unclear. CDR1 and CDR2 from the germline V gene are SGDLS and YYNGEE. V was trimmed by 0 bases and J by 4 bases, leaving 11 bases between them. This CDR3 contains 15 residues. The CDR3: CASSVEGATNQPQHF. The CDR3 DNA sequence: TGTGCCAGCAGCGTAGAGGGAGCTACTAATCAGCCCCAGCATTTT.

This clonotype was detected ten times or more. This rearrangement joins TRBV12-3 or TRBV12-4 to TRBJ1-1; D possibly corresponds to TRBD1 (5 bases). V was shortened by 6 bases and J by 2 bases, with 10 bases between the two germline ends. This CDR3 is 13 amino acids long. This chain's CDR3 is CASRGDGNTEAFF. As DNA, the CDR3 is TGTGCCAGCAGGGGGGACGGAAACACTGAAGCTTTCTTT.

At least ten counts were recorded for this clonotype. The chain is built from TRBV7-8 and TRBJ2-7; D possibly corresponds to TRBD1 (6 bases). Trimming took 4 bases from V and 0 from J, leaving 13 bases between them. CDR1 is SGHVS, CDR2 FQNEAQ, per germline. This CDR3 has 15 residues. The CDR3 sequence: CASSSSGTHSYEQYF. The CDR3 DNA reads as TGTGCCAGCAGCTCGTCCGGGACACACTCCTACGAGCAGTACTTC.

In this sample, this clonotype turned up many times. The chain recombines TRBV20-1 with TRBJ1-5; the D gene is possibly TRBD1 (6 bases). Germline V CDR1 and CDR2: DFQATT, SNEGSKA (reference sequence). The length of the CDR3 is 14 residues. V was trimmed by 1 base and J by 5 bases, leaving 12 bases between them. The CDR3 DNA reads TGCAGTGCTAGAGCTGCAGGGGAAGATCAGCCCCAGCATTTT. Residues: CSARAAGEDQPQHF.

This chain joins TRBV25-1 and TRBJ1-5; D is unresolved. This CDR3 is built from 14 residues. Germline V CDR1 and CDR2: MGHDK, SYGVNS. Trimming took 3 bases from V and 7 from J, leaving 13 bases between them. CDR3 residues: CASSEVGGRQPQHF. The CDR3 DNA reads as TGTGCCAGCAGTGAGGTGGGAGGGCGCCAGCCCCAGCATTTT.

This clonotype came up a few times. This sequence joins TRBV6-1 and TRBJ1-2, with D possibly matching TRBD1 (6 bases). V shed 5 bases and J shed 8 bases, with 15 bases lying between them. Per the germline V gene, CDR1 is MNHNS and CDR2 is SASEGT. This CDR3 region has 13 residues. This CDR3 reads CASSYGQGIGYTF. CDR3 in DNA: TGTGCCAGCAGTTACGGGCAGGGGATCGGCTACACCTTC.

Remarks on this clonotype: With a much larger clone just one base away, this may be a read error. This rearrangement joins TRBV10-3 to TRBJ2-7; D assignment may be TRBD1 or TRBD2 (6 bases each). Germline-derived CDR1 and CDR2 are ENHRY and SYGVKD. The CDR3 is 15 residues long. As DNA, the CDR3 is TGTGCCGTCAGTGAGCTCGGGGGCTCCCCCTACGAGCAGTACTTC. Translated: CAVSELGGSPYEQYF.

The gene calls are TRBV29-1 and TRBJ1-2, with TRBD1 matching 9 bases. The CDR3 is 14 amino acids. Germline CDR1 and CDR2: SQVTM and ANQGSEA. Unmatched junction bases numbered 18, after V lost 6 bases and J lost 13 bases. The CDR3 DNA is TGCAGCGTCCAACGGTTGGGGACAGGGAGAAGTGGCACCTTC. This encodes CSVQRLGTGRSGTF.